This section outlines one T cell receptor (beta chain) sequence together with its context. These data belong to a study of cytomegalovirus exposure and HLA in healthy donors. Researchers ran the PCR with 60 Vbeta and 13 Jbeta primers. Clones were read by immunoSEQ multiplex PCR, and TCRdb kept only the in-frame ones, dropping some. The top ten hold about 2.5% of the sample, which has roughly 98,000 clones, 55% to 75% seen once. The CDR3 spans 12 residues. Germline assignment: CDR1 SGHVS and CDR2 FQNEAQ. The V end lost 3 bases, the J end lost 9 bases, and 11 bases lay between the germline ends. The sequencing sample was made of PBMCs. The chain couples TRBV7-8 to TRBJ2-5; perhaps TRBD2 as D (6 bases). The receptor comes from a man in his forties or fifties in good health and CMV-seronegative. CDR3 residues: CASSFRGKPQYF. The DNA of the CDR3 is TGTGCCAGCAGCTTCCGGGGGAAGCCCCAGTACTTC.